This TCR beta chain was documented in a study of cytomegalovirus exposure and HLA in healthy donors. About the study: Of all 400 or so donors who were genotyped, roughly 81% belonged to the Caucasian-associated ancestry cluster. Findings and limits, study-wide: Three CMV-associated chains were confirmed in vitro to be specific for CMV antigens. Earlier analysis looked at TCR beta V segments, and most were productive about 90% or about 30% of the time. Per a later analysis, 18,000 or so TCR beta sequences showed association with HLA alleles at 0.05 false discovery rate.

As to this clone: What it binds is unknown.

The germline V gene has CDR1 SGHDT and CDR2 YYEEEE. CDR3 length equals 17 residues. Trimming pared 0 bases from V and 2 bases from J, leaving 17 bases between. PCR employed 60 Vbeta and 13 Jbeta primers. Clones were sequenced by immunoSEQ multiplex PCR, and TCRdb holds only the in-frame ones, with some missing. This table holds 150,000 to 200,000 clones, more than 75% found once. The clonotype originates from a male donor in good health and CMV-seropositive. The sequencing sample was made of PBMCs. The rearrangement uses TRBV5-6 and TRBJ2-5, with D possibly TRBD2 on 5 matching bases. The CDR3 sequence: CASSLAKGRGTQETQYF. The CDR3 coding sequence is TGTGCCAGCAGCTTGGCCAAAGGTCGGGGAACGCAAGAGACCCAGTACTTC. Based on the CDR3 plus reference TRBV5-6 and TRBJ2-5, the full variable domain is DAGVTQSPTHLIKTRGQQVTLRCSPKSGHDTVSWYQQALGQGPQFIFQYYEEEERQRGNFPDRFSGHQFPNYSSELNVNALLLGDSALYLCASSLAKGRGTQETQYFGPGTRLLVL.